Described below is a single TCR beta chain sequence and its context. This sample is drawn from a study of T cells in Graves' hyperthyroidism and ophthalmopathy. Across the study: Peripheral blood was collected at initial diagnosis, before any treatment.

The cohort's ophthalmopathy patients, a group with duration under 3 months, had a Clinical Activity Score of at least 3 and a NOSPECS grade of at least 4. PBMCs were collected from a roughly 9.7 ml volume of fresh peripheral blood. Amplification of TCR beta CDR3 regions used RNA as the template. First-round RT-PCR with HTBI primers amplified the TCR CDR3 region. TCRdb redid the calling of the multiplex PCR reads with MiXCR, one entry per CDR3 protein. This sample has a few hundred thousand distinct CDR3 sequences, with 15% to 20% found just once. Sample: blood. This TCR came from a woman aged 40 to 50 with Graves' ophthalmopathy.

The CDR3 is CASRPNRLDSDEQFF. The CDR3 nucleotides are TGCGCCAGCAGGCCTAATCGACTAGATTCCGATGAGCAGTTCTTC. This sequence joins TRBV5-1 and TRBJ2-1; D is perhaps TRBD2 (6 bases). V gave up 5 bases and J gave up 8 bases, with 20 bases separating them. From germline, CDR1 is SGHRS and CDR2 YFSETQ. CDR3 length: 15 residues.